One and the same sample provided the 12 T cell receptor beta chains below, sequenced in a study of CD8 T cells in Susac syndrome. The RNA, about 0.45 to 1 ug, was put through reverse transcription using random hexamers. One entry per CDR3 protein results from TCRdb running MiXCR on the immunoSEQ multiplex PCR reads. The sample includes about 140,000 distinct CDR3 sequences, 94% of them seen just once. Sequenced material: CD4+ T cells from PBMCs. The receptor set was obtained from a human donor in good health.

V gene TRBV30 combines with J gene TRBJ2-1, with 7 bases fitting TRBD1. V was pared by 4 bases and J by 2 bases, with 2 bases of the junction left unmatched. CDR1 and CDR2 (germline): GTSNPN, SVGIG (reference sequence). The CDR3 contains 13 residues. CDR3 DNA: TGTGCCTGGATCGGACAGGCCTACAATGAGCAGTTCTTC. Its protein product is CAWIGQAYNEQFF. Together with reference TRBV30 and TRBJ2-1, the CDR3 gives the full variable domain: SQTIHQWPATLVQPVGSPLSLECTVEGTSNPNLYWYRQAAGRGLQLLFYSVGIGQISSEVPQNLSASRPQDRQFILSSKKLLLSDSGFYLCAWIGQAYNEQFFGPGTRLTVL.

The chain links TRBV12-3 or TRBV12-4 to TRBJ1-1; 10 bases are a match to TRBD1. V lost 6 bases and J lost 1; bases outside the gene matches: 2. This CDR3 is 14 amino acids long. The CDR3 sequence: CASSRTGGNTEAFF. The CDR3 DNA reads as TGTGCCAGCAGCCGGACAGGGGGGAACACTGAAGCTTTCTTT.

CDR3 DNA: TGTGCCAGCAGCCAAGATGGTGGGGGACAGCTAAAACTGTTTTTT. Its translation is CASSQDGGGQLKLFF. The rearrangement joins TRBV4-2 to TRBJ1-4; 7 nucleotides agree with TRBD1. The ends lost 0 bases at V and 10 bases at J; junction bases unmatched: 8. CDR3 length equals 15 residues. Germline CDR1 reads LGHNA; CDR2 reads YNFKEQ.

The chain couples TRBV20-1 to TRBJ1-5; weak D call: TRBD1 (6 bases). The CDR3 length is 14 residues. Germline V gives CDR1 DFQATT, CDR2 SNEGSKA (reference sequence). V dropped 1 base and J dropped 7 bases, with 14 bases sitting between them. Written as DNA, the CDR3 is TGCAGTGCTAGAGGTGGGGGGCAAGGGCAGCCCCAGCATTTT. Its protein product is CSARGGGQGQPQHF.

The CDR3 region has the DNA TGTGCCAGCAGCCCCGTCCGGGGTAGGGGAAACACCATATATTTT. Protein product: CASSPVRGRGNTIYF. The V and J genes are TRBV11-2 and TRBJ1-3; no clear D gene. Trimming left V 5 bases short and J 4 bases short, with 15 bases between. Germline V CDR1 and CDR2: SGHAT, FQNNGV. The CDR3 is 15 residues long.

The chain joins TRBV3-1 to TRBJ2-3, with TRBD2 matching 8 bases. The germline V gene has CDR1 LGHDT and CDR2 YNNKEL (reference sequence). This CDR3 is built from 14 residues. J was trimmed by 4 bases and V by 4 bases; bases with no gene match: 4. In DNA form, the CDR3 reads TGTGCCAGCAGCCGAATCGGGGGGGCAGATACGCAGTATTTT. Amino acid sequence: CASSRIGGADTQYF.

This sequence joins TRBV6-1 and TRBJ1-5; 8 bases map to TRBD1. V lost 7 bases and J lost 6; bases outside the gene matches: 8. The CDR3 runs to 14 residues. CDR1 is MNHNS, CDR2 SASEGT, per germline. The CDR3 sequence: CASTQQGVGQPQHF. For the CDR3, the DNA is TGTGCCAGCACCCAACAGGGGGTTGGTCAGCCCCAGCATTTT.

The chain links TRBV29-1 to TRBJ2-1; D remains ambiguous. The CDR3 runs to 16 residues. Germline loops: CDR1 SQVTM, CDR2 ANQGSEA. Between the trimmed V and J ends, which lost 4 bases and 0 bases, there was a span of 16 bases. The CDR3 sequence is CSVGVGSSSSYNEQFF. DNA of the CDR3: TGCAGCGTTGGGGTGGGTAGCTCTAGCTCCTACAATGAGCAGTTCTTC.

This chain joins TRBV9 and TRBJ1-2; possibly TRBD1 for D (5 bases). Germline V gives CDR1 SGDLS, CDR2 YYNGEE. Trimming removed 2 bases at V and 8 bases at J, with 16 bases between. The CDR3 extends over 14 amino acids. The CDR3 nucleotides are TGTGCCAGCAGCGTCGCCGACAGAGTGGAGGGCTACACCTTC. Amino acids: CASSVADRVEGYTF.

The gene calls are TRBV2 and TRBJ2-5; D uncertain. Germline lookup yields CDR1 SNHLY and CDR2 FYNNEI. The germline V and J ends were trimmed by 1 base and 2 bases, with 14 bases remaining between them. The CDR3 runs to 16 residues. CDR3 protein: CASSEGPGELQETQYF. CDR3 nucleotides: TGTGCCAGCAGTGAAGGACCAGGTGAACTACAAGAGACCCAGTACTTC.

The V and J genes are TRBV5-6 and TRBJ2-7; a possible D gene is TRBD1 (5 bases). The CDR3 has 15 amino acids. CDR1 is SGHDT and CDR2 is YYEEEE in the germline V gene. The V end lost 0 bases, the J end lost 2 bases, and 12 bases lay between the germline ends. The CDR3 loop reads CASSLVQGKTYEQYF. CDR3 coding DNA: TGTGCCAGCAGCTTGGTTCAGGGTAAAACCTACGAGCAGTACTTC.

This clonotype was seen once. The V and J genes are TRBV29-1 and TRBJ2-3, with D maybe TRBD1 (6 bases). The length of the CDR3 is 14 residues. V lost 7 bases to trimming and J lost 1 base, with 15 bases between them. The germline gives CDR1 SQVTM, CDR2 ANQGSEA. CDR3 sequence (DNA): TGCAGCGGCACCCTATCAGGGGGCACAGATACGCAGTATTTT. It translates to CSGTLSGGTDTQYF.